A single sample is the source of the 8 T cell receptor beta chains below, sequenced in a study of T cell changes during pregnancy in multiple sclerosis. Assay used: immunoSEQ multiplex PCR; TCRdb lists only in-frame clones, some missing. The sample contains some 120,000 clones, about 95% of which appear only once. Sequences were derived from peripheral blood, sampled after pregnancy. These receptors came from a female donor with multiple sclerosis, enrolled in a pregnancy study.

The chain recombines TRBV6-5 with TRBJ2-1; TRBD2 agrees at 12 bases. J lost 8 bases, V lost 6 bases, and 5 bases had no gene match. The CDR3 totals 14 residues. Germline CDR1 reads MNHEY; CDR2 reads SVGAGI. This CDR3 is CASSQTSGGYEQFF. The DNA for the CDR3 is TGTGCCAGCAGCCAGACTAGCGGGGGCTATGAGCAGTTCTTC.

The chain employs TRBV6-1 and TRBJ2-7, with D possibly being TRBD1 (5 bases). The ends were cut back, 7 bases at V and 1 base at J, with 14 bases in the middle. The CDR3 covers 14 residues. Germline CDR1 is MNHNS and CDR2 is SASEGT. As DNA, the CDR3 is TGTGCCAGCAAACGGACATCAGCTTCCTACGAGCAGTACTTC. Translated, it gives CASKRTSASYEQYF.

The chain carries TRBV7-2 and TRBJ2-7, with a weak D call TRBD1 (5 bases). V lost 8 bases and J 2 bases, leaving 13 bases between the germline ends. This CDR3 comprises 13 residues. Germline lookup yields CDR1 SGHTA and CDR2 FQGNSA. The CDR3 is CASGVIRAYEQYF. DNA of the CDR3: TGTGCCAGCGGAGTTATCAGGGCCTACGAGCAGTACTTC.

The rearrangement uses TRBV28 and TRBJ2-1; 10 bases are shared with TRBD2. V dropped 6 bases and J dropped 7; count of bases not matched to a gene: 6. In germline, CDR1 is MDHEN, CDR2 SYDVKM. This CDR3 contains 14 residues. CDR3 coding DNA: TGTGCCAGCAGCCACAGGACTAGCGGAAATGAGCAGTTCTTC. It translates to CASSHRTSGNEQFF. The variable domain in full, with the rest retrieved from reference TRBV28 and TRBJ2-1, is DVKVTQSSRYLVKRTGEKVFLECVQDMDHENMFWYRQDPGLGLRLIYFSYDVKMKEKGDIPEGYSVSREKKERFSLILESASTNQTSMYLCASSHRTSGNEQFFGPGTRLTVL.

The chain uses TRBV19 and TRBJ2-1, with 7 bases identical to TRBD2. The CDR3 is made up of 16 amino acids. Germline CDR1 is LNHDA and CDR2 is SQIVND (reference sequence). V trimming: 1 base; J trimming: 7 bases; junction bases outside the gene matches: 10. The CDR3 region is CASSIVGRGSGNEQFF. The CDR3 nucleotides read TGTGCCAGTAGTATAGTGGGGCGGGGGTCGGGGAATGAGCAGTTCTTC.

As to this clone: Other DNA sequences in the same sample also yield this CDR3. This rearrangement joins TRBV9 to TRBJ1-1, with D hard to call. Trimming took off 0 bases at V and 1 base at J, with 4 bases between the two ends. The CDR3 is 13 residues long. Germline CDR1 is SGDLS and CDR2 is YYNGEE. DNA for the CDR3: TGTGCCAGCAGCGTAGCAGGGAACACTGAAGCTTTCTTT. Protein sequence: CASSVAGNTEAFF.

This sequence joins TRBV28 and TRBJ2-5; perhaps TRBD2 as D (5 bases). There are 15 residues in the CDR3. CDR1 and CDR2 from the germline V gene are MDHEN and SYDVKM. V gave up 2 bases and J gave up 4 bases, with 14 bases separating them. CDR3 protein: CASSLRVGIGETQYF. The CDR3 nucleotides read TGTGCCAGCAGTTTACGGGTCGGGATCGGAGAGACCCAGTACTTC.

The rearrangement joins TRBV11-3 to TRBJ2-1; TRBD2 matches at 8 bases. Unmatched junction bases numbered 10, after V lost 3 bases and J lost 6 bases. Germline-derived CDR1 and CDR2 are SGHNT and YENEEA. This CDR3 contains 16 residues. The CDR3 coding sequence is TGTGCCAGCAGCTTCGGGGGGGCCGACGTTAGCAATGAGCAGTTCTTC. Protein sequence: CASSFGGADVSNEQFF.